This T cell receptor beta chain emerged from a study of blood T cell repertoires in COVID-19. At the level of the study: Sites across the United States, Italy and Spain contributed samples from acute and convalescent COVID-19. Sources were T cells, B-cell-depleted T cells, or PBMCs; the material itself was cDNA or gDNA.

In the original processing: By means of reference gene primer amplification, nucleated cell counts were estimated. Profiled with immunoSEQ multiplex PCR; TCRdb holds only in-frame clones, not every one. Clonal size and the V and J genes are those of that table, whereas D and trimming came from the DNA. In the table there are some 200,000 clones, about 86% of which are singletons. The CDR3 consists of 16 residues. Per the germline V gene, CDR1 is ENHRY and CDR2 is SYGVKD. Trimming at V came to 6 bases and at J to 6 bases, leaving 10 bases not matched to a gene. This clonotype was obtained from a woman aged 30 to 39 who had recovered from COVID-19. This chain links TRBV10-3 with TRBJ2-2; 10 bases are shared with TRBD2. The sequenced material came from peripheral blood. Here the CDR3 reads CAIRGVLAGSAGELFF. The CDR3 DNA reads as TGTGCCATCAGGGGGGTACTAGCGGGATCGGCCGGGGAGCTGTTTTTT.